The clone carrying this T cell receptor (beta chain) has ten or more counts. Its antigen is as yet unknown. This entry belongs to a study of read filtering for tumor transcriptome and immune sequencing. Study background: Mean patient age was roughly 61 years, range about 45 to 85; 17 male, around 14 female. Per sample, TCR-region reads ranged about 4 to 11 million by IR-seq, roughly 80 to 1273 by RNA-seq.

From approximately 400 ng of RNA, a library with molecular barcoded alpha/delta and beta/gamma adaptors was made. TCRdb passed the reads through MiXCR, listing each CDR3 protein once. The data show over 40,000 distinct CDR3 sequences, over 9.5% seen once. General study results and limits: Without single-read clonotypes, shared clonotype proportions correlated more between IR-seq and RNA-seq.

V lost 0 bases and J lost 7, with 7 bases in between. Germline CDR1 reads SGHDT; CDR2 reads YYEEEE. CDR3 size: 12 residues. The sample taken for sequencing was a population of CD138-negative cells sorted from bone marrow. The sequence derives from a donor at least 40 years old with multiple myeloma. This chain joins TRBV5-6 and TRBJ1-1; D unresolved. CDR3 amino acids: CASSLGAFEAFF. DNA for the CDR3: TGTGCCAGCAGCTTGGGAGCTTTTGAAGCTTTCTTT. Combining the CDR3 with reference TRBV5-6 and TRBJ1-1 gives the whole variable domain DAGVTQSPTHLIKTRGQQVTLRCSPKSGHDTVSWYQQALGQGPQFIFQYYEEEERQRGNFPDRFSGHQFPNYSSELNVNALLLGDSALYLCASSLGAFEAFFGQGTRLTVV.